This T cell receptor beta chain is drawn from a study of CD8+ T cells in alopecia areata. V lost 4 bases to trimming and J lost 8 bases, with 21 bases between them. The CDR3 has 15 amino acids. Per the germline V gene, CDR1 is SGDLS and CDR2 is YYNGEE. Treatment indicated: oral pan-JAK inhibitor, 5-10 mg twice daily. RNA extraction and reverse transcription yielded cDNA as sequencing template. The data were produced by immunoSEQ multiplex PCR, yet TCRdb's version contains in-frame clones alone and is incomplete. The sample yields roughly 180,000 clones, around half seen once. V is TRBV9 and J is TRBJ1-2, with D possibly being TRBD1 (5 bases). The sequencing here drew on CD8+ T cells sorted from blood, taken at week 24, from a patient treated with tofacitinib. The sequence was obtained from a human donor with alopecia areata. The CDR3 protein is CASSLQAGTPDGYTF. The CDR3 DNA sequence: TGTGCCAGCAGCTTACAAGCCGGGACTCCGGACGGCTACACCTTC. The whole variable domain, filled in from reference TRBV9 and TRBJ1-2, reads DSGVTQTPKHLITATGQRVTLRCSPRSGDLSVYWYQQSLDQGLQFLIQYYNGEERAKGNILERFSAQQFPDLHSELNLSSLELGDSALYFCASSLQAGTPDGYTFGSGTRLTVV.